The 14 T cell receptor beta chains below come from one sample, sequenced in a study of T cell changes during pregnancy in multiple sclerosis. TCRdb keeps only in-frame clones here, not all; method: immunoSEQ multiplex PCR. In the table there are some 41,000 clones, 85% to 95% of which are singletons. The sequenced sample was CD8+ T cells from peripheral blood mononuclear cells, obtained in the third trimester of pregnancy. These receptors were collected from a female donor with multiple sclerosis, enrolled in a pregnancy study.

Here the CDR3 DNA reads TGTGCCAGCAGCCAAGCGGGCCCCTACAATGAGCAGTTCTTC. It translates to CASSQAGPYNEQFF. The chain joins TRBV7-9 to TRBJ2-1, with D possibly being TRBD2 (6 bases). V shed 5 bases and J shed 2 bases, with 10 bases lying between them. The CDR3 consists of 14 residues. Looked up from germline, CDR1 is SEHNR and CDR2 is FQNEAQ (reference sequence).

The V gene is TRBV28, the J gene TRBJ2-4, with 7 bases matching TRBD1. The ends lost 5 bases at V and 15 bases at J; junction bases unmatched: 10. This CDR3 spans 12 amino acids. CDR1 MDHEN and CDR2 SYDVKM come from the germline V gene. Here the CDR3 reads CASSADRSPPYF. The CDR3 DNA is TGTGCCAGCAGTGCGGACAGGAGCCCTCCGTACTTC.

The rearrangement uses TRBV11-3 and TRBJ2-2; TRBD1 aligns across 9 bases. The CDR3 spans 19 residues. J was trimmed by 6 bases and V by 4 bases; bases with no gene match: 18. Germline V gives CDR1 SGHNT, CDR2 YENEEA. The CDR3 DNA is TGTGCCAGCAGCTCCCGGGACAGGGTTCCTGGGTGTGTGTCCGGGGAGCTGTTTTTT. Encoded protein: CASSSRDRVPGCVSGELFF.

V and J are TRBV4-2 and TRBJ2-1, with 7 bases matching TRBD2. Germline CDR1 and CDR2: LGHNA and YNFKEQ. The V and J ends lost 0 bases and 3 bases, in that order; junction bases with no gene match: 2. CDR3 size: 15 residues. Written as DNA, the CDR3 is TGTGCCAGCAGCCAAGAGGCTAGCGGCTACAATGAGCAGTTCTTC. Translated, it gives CASSQEASGYNEQFF.

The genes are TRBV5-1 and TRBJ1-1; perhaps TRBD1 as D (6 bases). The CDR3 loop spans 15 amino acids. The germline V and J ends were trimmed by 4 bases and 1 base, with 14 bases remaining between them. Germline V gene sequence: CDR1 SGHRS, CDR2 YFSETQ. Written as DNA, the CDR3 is TGCGCCAGCAGCCGTATACAGGGAACGAACACTGAAGCTTTCTTT. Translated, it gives CASSRIQGTNTEAFF.

CDR3 in amino acids: CASSLRGYPGGNYGYTF. The CDR3 region has the DNA TGTGCCAGCAGCTTAAGGGGATATCCAGGGGGCAACTATGGCTACACCTTC. The V gene is TRBV13, the J gene TRBJ1-2; 8 bases match TRBD1. The CDR3 covers 17 residues. The V gene's germline CDR1 is PRHDT and CDR2 FYEKMQ (reference sequence). The junction had 10 bases not matched to a gene; V was cut back by 2 bases and J by 2 bases.

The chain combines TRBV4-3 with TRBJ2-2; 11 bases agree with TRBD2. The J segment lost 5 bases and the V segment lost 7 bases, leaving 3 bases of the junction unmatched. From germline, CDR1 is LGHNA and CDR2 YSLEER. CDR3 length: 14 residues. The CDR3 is CASNLAGGTGELFF. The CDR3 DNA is TGCGCCAGCAACTTAGCGGGAGGGACCGGGGAGCTGTTTTTT.

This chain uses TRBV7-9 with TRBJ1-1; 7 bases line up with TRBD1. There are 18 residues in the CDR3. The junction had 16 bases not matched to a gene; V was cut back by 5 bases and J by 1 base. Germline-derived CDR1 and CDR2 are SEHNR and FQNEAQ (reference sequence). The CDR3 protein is CASSGYRGPTSSNTEAFF. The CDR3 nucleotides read TGTGCCAGCAGCGGGTACAGGGGCCCTACATCCTCGAACACTGAAGCTTTCTTT.

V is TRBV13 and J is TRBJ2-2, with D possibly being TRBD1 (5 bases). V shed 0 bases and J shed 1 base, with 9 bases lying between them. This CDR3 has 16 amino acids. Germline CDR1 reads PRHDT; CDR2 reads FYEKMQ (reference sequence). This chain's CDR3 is CASSLGQGRNTGELFF. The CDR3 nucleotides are TGTGCCAGCAGCTTAGGGCAGGGTCGGAACACCGGGGAGCTGTTTTTT.

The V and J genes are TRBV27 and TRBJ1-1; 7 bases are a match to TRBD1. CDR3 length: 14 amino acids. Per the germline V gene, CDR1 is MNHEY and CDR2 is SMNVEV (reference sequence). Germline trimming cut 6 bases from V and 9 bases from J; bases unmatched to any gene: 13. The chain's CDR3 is CASSRATGTAQAFF. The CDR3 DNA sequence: TGTGCCAGCAGCCGAGCTACTGGGACAGCCCAAGCTTTCTTT.

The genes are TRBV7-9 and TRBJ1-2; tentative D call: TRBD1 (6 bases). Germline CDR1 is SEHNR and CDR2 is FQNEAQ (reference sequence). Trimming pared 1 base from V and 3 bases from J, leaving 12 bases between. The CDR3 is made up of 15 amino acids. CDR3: CASSLVLDSDYGYTF. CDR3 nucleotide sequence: TGTGCCAGCAGCTTAGTATTGGACAGCGACTATGGCTACACCTTC.

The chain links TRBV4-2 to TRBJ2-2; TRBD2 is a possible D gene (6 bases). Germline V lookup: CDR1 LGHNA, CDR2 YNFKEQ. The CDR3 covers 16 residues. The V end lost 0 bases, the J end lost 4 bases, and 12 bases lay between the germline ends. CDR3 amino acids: CASSQDGGNPTGELFF. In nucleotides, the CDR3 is TGTGCCAGCAGCCAAGATGGGGGGAACCCCACCGGGGAGCTGTTTTTT.

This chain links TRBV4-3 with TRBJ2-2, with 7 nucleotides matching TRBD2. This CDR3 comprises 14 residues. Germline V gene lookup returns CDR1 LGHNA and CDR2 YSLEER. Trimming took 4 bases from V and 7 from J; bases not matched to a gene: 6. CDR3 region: CASSPTSSDGELFF. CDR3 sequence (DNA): TGCGCCAGCAGCCCGACTAGCAGCGACGGGGAGCTGTTTTTT.

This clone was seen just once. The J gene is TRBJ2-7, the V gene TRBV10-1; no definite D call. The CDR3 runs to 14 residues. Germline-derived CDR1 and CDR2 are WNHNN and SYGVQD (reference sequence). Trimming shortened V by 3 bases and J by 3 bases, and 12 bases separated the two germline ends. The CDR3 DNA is TGCGCCAGCAGTGACGGTAAGAGGAGCTACGAGCAGTACTTC. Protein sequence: CASSDGKRSYEQYF.